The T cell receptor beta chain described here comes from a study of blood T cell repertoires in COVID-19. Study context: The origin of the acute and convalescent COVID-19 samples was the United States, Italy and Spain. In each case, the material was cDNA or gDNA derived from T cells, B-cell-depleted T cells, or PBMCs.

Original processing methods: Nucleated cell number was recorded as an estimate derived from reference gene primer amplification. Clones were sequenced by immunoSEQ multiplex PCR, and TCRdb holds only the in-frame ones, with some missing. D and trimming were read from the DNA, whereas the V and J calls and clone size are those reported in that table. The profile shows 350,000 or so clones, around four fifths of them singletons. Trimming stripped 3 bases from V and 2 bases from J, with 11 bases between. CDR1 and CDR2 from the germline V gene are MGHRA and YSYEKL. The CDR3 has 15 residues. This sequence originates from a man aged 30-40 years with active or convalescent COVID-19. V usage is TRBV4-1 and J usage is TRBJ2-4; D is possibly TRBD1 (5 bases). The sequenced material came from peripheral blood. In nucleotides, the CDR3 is TGCGCCAGCAGCCAGCCAGGGTTTCCCAAAAACATTCAGTACTTC. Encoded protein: CASSQPGFPKNIQYF.